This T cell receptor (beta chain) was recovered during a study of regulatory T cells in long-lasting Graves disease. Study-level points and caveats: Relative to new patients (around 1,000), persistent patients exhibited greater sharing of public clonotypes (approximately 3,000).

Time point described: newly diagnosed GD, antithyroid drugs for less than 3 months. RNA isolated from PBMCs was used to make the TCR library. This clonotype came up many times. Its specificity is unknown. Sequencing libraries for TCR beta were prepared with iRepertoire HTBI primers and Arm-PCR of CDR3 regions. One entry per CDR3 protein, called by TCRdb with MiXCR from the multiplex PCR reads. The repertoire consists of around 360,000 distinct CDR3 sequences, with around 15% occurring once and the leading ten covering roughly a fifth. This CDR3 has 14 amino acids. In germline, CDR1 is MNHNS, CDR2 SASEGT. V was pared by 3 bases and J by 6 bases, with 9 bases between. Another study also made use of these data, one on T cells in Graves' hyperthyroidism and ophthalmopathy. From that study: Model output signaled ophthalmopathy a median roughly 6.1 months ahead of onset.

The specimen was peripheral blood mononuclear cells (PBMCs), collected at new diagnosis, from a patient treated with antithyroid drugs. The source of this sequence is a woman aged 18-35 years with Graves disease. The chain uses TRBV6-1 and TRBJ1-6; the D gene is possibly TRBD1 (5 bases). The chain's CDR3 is CASSDRQGNSPLHF. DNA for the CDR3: TGTGCCAGCAGTGATCGGCAGGGTAATTCACCCCTCCACTTT.